Reported below is one TCR beta chain. The source of the sample is a study of blood T cells in healthy people across ages. Through a sample-barcoded 5' primer and a J-beta primer mix, a second PCR was run for roughly 6 to 11 cycles. Each CDR3 protein gets one entry after TCRdb re-called the 5' RACE reads with MiXCR. Of some 560,000 distinct CDR3 sequences listed, about 26% are singletons. The same sample was also studied in work on T cells of mothers and their children.

The sequencing sample was made of blood. This receptor was taken from a boy between 2 and 10 years old in good health.

The CDR3 nucleotides are TGCGCCAGCAGTGTGCAGGGGTCCAACACCGGGGAGCTGTTTTTT. Translation: CASSVQGSNTGELFF. The chain couples TRBV10-2 to TRBJ2-2, with D perhaps matching TRBD1 (6 bases). V dropped 4 bases and J dropped 2 bases, with 11 bases sitting between them. Germline V gives CDR1 WSHSY, CDR2 SAAADI. The CDR3 loop spans 15 amino acids.